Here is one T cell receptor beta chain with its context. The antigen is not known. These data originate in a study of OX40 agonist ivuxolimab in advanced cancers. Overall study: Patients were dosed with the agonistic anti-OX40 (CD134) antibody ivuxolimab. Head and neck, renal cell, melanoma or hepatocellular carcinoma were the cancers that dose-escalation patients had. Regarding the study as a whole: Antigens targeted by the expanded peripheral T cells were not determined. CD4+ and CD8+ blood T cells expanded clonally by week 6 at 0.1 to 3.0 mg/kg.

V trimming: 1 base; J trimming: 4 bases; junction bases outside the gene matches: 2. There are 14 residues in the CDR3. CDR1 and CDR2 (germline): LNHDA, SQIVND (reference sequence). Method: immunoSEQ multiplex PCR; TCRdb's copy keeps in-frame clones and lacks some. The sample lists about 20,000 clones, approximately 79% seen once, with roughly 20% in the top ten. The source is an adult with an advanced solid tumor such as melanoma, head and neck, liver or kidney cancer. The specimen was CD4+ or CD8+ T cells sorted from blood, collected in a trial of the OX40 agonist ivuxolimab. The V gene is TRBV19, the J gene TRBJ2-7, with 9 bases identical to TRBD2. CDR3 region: CASSIGGGAYEQYF. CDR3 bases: TGTGCCAGTAGTATAGGCGGGGGGGCTTACGAGCAGTACTTC.